The 12 T cell receptor beta chains below were found in one sample sequenced in a study of cytomegalovirus exposure and HLA in healthy donors. This PCR relied on a set of 60 Vbeta primers and 13 Jbeta primers. Repertoires were generated with immunoSEQ multiplex PCR, while TCRdb's copy carries only in-frame clones and drops some. The sample lists a few hundred thousand clones; about 90% were seen once. Source material: PBMCs. Source of these receptors: a girl aged 2-10 years in good health and CMV-seronegative.

The chain has TRBV6-5 and TRBJ2-7; D may be TRBD2 (6 bases). Germline CDR1 is MNHEY and CDR2 is SVGAGI. V was cut by 6 bases and J by 5 bases, with 17 bases left in between. There are 14 residues in the CDR3. The CDR3 region is CASSPRLGFDEQYF. The DNA for the CDR3 is TGTGCCAGCAGCCCCCGACTAGGGTTCGACGAGCAGTACTTC.

This chain joins TRBV30 and TRBJ1-1, with 8 bases that match TRBD1. The CDR3 length is 13 residues. V was pared by 5 bases and J by 3 bases, with 5 bases of the junction left unmatched. Germline V gene sequence: CDR1 GTSNPN, CDR2 SVGIG (reference sequence). The CDR3 sequence: CAWEARGHTEAFF. As DNA, the CDR3 is TGTGCCTGGGAAGCCAGGGGGCACACTGAAGCTTTCTTT.

The CDR3 sequence is CASSDLNTGELFF. DNA for the CDR3: TGTGCCAGCAGTGACCTGAACACCGGGGAGCTGTTTTTT. The chain links TRBV6-4 to TRBJ2-2; D is unclear. The germline CDR1 and CDR2 sequences are MRHNA and SNTAGT. Trimming took 2 bases from V and 1 from J, leaving 2 bases between them. The CDR3 extends over 13 amino acids.

V is TRBV6-1 and J is TRBJ1-5; possible D gene TRBD1, 5 bases. The CDR3 covers 12 residues. V lost 4 bases and J lost 7, with 8 bases in between. Germline V lookup: CDR1 MNHNS, CDR2 SASEGT. CDR3 DNA: TGTGCCAGCAGTGTCCAGGGCCAGCCCCAGCATTTT. As protein: CASSVQGQPQHF.

The chain couples TRBV9 to TRBJ1-3; possibly TRBD1 for D (6 bases). This CDR3 has 13 amino acids. The germline CDR1 and CDR2 sequences are SGDLS and YYNGEE. Trimming took 4 bases from V and 6 from J, leaving 11 bases between them. The CDR3: CASSPGGANTIYF. Written as DNA, the CDR3 is TGTGCCAGCAGCCCGGGGGGCGCAAACACCATATATTTT.

This clone was recorded only once. The V and J genes are TRBV29-1 and TRBJ2-3; D is possibly TRBD1 (5 bases). The ends were cut back, 7 bases at V and 3 bases at J, with 14 bases in the middle. The CDR3 is 13 residues long. Germline V CDR1 and CDR2: SQVTM, ANQGSEA. DNA of the CDR3: TGCAGCGCTAGGGGTTTACTGACAGATACGCAGTATTTT. Its translation is CSARGLLTDTQYF.

The chain joins TRBV5-6 to TRBJ1-5, with TRBD1 identical over 8 bases. This CDR3 region has 13 residues. J was trimmed by 4 bases and V by 4 bases; bases with no gene match: 1. Looked up from germline, CDR1 is SGHDT and CDR2 is YYEEEE. CDR3 DNA: TGTGCCAGCAGCCGGGACAGGAATCAGCCCCAGCATTTT. Encoded protein: CASSRDRNQPQHF.

The chain combines TRBV28 with TRBJ1-5; D is ambiguous. Germline assignment: CDR1 MDHEN and CDR2 SYDVKM. The V end lost 2 bases, the J end lost 6 bases, and 5 bases lay between the germline ends. This CDR3 spans 12 amino acids. This CDR3 is CASSLTGQPQHF. The CDR3, as DNA: TGTGCCAGCAGTTTAACCGGTCAGCCCCAGCATTTT.

This clone has just one count. V usage is TRBV18 and J usage is TRBJ1-5; D might be TRBD1 (5 bases). Germline values: CDR1 KGHSH, CDR2 LQKENI. This CDR3 has 14 amino acids. Trimming shortened V by 2 bases and J by 3 bases, and 8 bases separated the two germline ends. CDR3 coding DNA: TGTGCCAGCTCACCAGGGGCAGCCAATCAGCCCCAGCATTTT. Its translation: CASSPGAANQPQHF.

V usage is TRBV5-4 and J usage is TRBJ1-2; 11 bases agree with TRBD1. With V trimmed by 5 bases and J by 4 bases, 10 bases remained unmatched. The CDR3 has 16 amino acids. Per germline, CDR1 SGHNT and CDR2 YYREEE (reference sequence). The CDR3 region is CASRPGQGALSYGYTF. The CDR3 DNA reads TGTGCCAGCAGACCCGGACAGGGGGCTCTAAGCTATGGCTACACCTTC.

The chain carries TRBV7-2 and TRBJ1-3; D gene uncertain. V dropped 5 bases and J dropped 0 bases, with 11 bases sitting between them. The length of the CDR3 is 15 residues. Germline lookup yields CDR1 SGHTA and CDR2 FQGNSA. For the CDR3, the DNA is TGTGCCAGCAGCACCTACTTAAGCTCTGGAAACACCATATATTTT. This codes for CASSTYLSSGNTIYF.

The genes are TRBV5-1 and TRBJ1-1; no clear D. Per the germline V gene, CDR1 is SGHRS and CDR2 is YFSETQ. CDR3 size: 16 residues. The V and J ends lost 4 bases and 0 bases respectively, with 16 bases between them. The CDR3 region is CASSLGAGILNTEAFF. The CDR3, as DNA: TGCGCCAGCAGCCTGGGAGCGGGGATTTTGAACACTGAAGCTTTCTTT.